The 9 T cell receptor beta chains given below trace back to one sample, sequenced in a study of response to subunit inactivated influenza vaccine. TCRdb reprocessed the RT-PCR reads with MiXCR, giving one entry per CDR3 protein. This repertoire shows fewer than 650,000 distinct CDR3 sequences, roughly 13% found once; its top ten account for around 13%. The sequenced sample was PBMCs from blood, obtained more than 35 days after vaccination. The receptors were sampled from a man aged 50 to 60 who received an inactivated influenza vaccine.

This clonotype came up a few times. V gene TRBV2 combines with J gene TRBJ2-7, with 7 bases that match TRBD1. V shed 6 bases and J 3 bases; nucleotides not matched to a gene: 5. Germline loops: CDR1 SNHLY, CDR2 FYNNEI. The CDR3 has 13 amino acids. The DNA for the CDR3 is TGTGCCAGCAGACCCAGGGACAGCTACGAGCAGTACTTC. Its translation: CASRPRDSYEQYF.

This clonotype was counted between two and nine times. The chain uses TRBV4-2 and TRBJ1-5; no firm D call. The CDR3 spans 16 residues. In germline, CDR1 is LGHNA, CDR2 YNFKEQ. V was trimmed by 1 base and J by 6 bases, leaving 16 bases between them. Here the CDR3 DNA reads TGTGCCAGCAGCCAAGGACCTATCCTGGCGGGTCAGCCCCAGCATTTT. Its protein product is CASSQGPILAGQPQHF.

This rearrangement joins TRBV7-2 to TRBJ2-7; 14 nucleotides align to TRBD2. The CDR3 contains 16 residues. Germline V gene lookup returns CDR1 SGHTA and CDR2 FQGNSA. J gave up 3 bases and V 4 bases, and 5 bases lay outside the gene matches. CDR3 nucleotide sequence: TGTGCCAGCAGCTGGGGACTAGCGGGAGAGGGCTACGAGCAGTACTTC. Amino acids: CASSWGLAGEGYEQYF.

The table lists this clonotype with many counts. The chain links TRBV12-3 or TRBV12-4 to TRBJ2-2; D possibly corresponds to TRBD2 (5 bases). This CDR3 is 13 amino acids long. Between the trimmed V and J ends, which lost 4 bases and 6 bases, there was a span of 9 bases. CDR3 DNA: TGTGCCAGCAGTTCGGACTTTGCCGGGGAGCTGTTTTTT. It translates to CASSSDFAGELFF.

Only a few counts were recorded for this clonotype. CDR3 sequence reads: CASTAGQGAGNTIYF. CDR3 nucleotide sequence: TGTGCCAGCACCGCCGGACAGGGCGCTGGAAACACCATATATTTT. This chain uses TRBV25-1 with TRBJ1-3; TRBD1 aligns across 8 bases. This CDR3 spans 15 amino acids. The germline V gene has CDR1 MGHDK and CDR2 SYGVNS. V lost 7 bases to trimming and J lost 2 bases; unmatched junction nucleotides: 7. Looking up the rest from reference TRBV25-1 and TRBJ1-3 gives the full variable domain: EADIYQTPRYLVIGTGKKITLECSQTMGHDKMYWYQQDPGMELHLIHYSYGVNSTEKGDLSSESTVSRIRTEHFPLTLESARPSHTSQYLCASTAGQGAGNTIYFGEGSWLTVV.

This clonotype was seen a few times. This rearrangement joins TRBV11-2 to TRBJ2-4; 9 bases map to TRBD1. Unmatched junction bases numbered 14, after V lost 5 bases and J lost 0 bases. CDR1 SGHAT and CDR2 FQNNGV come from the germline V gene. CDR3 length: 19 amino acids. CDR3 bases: TGTGCCAGCAGCCCATCGGGACAGGGCCTGGGGATAGCCAAAAACATTCAGTACTTC. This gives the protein CASSPSGQGLGIAKNIQYF.

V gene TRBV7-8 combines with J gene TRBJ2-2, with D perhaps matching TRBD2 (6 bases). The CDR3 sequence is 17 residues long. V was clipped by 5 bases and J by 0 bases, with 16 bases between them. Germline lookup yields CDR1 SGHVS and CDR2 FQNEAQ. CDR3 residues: CASSLGQGDSNTGELFF. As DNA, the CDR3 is TGTGCCAGCAGCCTTGGACAAGGGGACTCGAACACCGGGGAGCTGTTTTTT.

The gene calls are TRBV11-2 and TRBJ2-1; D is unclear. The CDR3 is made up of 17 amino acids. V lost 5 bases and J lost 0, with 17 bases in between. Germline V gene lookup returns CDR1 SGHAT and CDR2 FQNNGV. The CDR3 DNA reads TGTGCCAGCAGCCCCAGGATAATCGCGTACTCCTACAATGAGCAGTTCTTC. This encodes CASSPRIIAYSYNEQFF.

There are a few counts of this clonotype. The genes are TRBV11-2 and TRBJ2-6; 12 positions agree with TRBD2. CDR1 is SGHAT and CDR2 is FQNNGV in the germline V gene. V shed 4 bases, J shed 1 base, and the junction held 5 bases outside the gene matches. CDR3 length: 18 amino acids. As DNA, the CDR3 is TGTGCCAGCAGCTGGTACGGACTAGCGGGATCTGGGGCCAACGTCCTGACTTTC. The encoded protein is CASSWYGLAGSGANVLTF.